The sample holds a few counts of the clone carrying this T cell receptor (beta chain). Antigen specificity is unknown. The data are from a study of T-cell memory formation after mild COVID-19. The overall study: TCR clustering was largely donor specific.

Barcoded TCR alpha and TCR beta cDNA libraries with UMIs came from 5'RACE using constant-segment primers. Via MiXCR, TCRdb re-called the 5' RACE reads, giving one row per CDR3 protein. The repertoire holds 300,000 to 400,000 distinct CDR3 sequences, with about 15% as singletons. Overall study findings and caveats: That cross-reactive memory joined was suggested by some responding clones appearing in pre-infection memory.

J gave up 7 bases and V 3 bases, and 8 bases lay outside the gene matches. The CDR3 spans 15 residues. This receptor was identified in a man aged 18 to 30 who had mild COVID-19 (a few samples of this study predate the infection). Cell type and time point are not known. The sequenced sample consisted of PBMCs or a T cell subset sorted from them (not recorded which). The V gene is TRBV12-3 or TRBV12-4, the J gene TRBJ2-1; 8 bases are shared with TRBD1. The CDR3 region has the DNA TGTGCCAGCAGTTTTCAACAGGGGGTTGGGAATGAGCAGTTCTTC. Its protein is CASSFQQGVGNEQFF.